This T cell receptor beta chain was sequenced in a study of CD8 T cells in ankylosing spondylitis (dated by TCRdb to the late 2010s). As for the study more broadly: To find TCR variants linked to disease, the study profiled T cell receptor beta repertoires in ankylosing spondylitis patients and healthy donors. Samples of peripheral blood were taken, and for ankylosing spondylitis patients, synovial fluid was collected as well. The full study cohort was made up of 25 ankylosing spondylitis patients and 108 healthy donors. Here is what the overall study found, with its caveats: In peripheral blood, the disease-linked clones were found at relatively low frequencies and had a CD8+ phenotype. Significant enrichment of the disease-linked clones was reported in matched synovial fluid samples from ankylosing spondylitis patients. Blood from ankylosing spondylitis patients appeared to be characterized by a TCR beta motif composed of several highly homologous amino acid variants. Some motif variants were previously reported in synovial fluid and blood of reactive arthritis patients, suggesting common disease-initiation mechanisms.

This sample was sequenced with an Illumina HiSeq 2500. TCR beta libraries were prepared by quantitative 5'-RACE with molecular barcodes. In the paper's pipeline: A new computational method based on a probabilistic model of VDJ rearrangement was used to identify disease-linked TCR variants. TCRdb trimmed the raw reads at Q25, called clones with MiXCR and kept productive beta chains. Each entry is one CDR3 protein sequence, shown with its most common DNA and genes. The V and J calls come from TCRdb's annotation, not from the publication. For this sample there are hundreds of thousands of distinct CDR3 sequences; approximately 11% appear just once. The ten largest clones take up under 7.5% of the sample. As concerns this clonotype: Its antigen has not been determined. No much larger clonotype is one base removed from it; base qualities were not supplied.

Counted from cysteine to phenylalanine, this CDR3 has 16 amino acids. Solely the CDR3 DNA is kept, with 48 bases framed from the first base. From the germline V gene, CDR1 is SGHTA and CDR2 is FQGNSA. The V and J ends are trimmed by 1 base and 5 bases, leaving 16 bases between them. The clonotype originates from a male donor with ankylosing spondylitis. The material sequenced was blood, either unsorted or a sorted T cell fraction (not recorded which). Rearrangement joined TRBV7-2 to TRBJ2-3; no confident D gene assignment can be made. The nucleotide sequence is TGTGCCAGCAGCTTAGTGAGTGGGTGGGCCATAGATACGCAGTATTTT. Its amino acids are CASSLVSGWAIDTQYF.